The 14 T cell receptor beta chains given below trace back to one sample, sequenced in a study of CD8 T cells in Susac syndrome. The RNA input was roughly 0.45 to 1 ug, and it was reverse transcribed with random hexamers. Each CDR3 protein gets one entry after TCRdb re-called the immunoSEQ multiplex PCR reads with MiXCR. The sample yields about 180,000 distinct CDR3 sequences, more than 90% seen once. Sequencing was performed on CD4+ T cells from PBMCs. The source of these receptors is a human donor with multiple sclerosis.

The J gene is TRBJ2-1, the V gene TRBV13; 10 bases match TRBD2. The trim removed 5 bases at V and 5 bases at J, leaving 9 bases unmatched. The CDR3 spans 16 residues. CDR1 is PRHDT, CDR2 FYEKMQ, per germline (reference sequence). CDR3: CASSQTRTSGDNEQFF. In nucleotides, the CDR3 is TGTGCCAGCAGCCAAACGAGGACTAGCGGTGACAATGAGCAGTTCTTC.

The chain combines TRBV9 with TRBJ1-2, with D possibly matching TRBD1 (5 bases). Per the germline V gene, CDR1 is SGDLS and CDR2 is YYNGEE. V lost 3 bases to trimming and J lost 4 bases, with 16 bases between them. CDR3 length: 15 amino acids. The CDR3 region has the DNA TGTGCCAGCAGCGCACCCGCGACAGCTTCCTATGGCTACACCTTC. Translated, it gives CASSAPATASYGYTF.

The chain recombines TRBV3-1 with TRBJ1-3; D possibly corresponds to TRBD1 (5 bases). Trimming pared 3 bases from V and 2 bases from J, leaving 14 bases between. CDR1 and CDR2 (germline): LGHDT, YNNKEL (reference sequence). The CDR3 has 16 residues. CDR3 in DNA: TGTGCCAGCAGCCAGCGTGGAGGGACGGCTGGAAACACCATATATTTT. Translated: CASSQRGGTAGNTIYF.

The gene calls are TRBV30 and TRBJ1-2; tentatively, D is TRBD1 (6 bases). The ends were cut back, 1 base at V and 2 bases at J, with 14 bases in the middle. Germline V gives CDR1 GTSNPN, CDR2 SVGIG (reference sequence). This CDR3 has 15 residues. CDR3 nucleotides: TGTGCCTGGAGTGCGTACCGCCAGGGGAACTATGGCTACACCTTC. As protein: CAWSAYRQGNYGYTF.

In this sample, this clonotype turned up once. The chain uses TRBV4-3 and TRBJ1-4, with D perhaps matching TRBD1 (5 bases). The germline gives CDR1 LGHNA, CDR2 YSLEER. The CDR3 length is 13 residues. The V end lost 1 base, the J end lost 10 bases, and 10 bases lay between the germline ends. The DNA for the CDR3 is TGCGCCAGCAGCCAAGCAGGGTACGGAAAACTGTTTTTT. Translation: CASSQAGYGKLFF.

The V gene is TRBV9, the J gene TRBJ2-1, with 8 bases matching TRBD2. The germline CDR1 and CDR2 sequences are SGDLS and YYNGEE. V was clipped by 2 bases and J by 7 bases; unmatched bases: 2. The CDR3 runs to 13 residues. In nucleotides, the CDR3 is TGTGCCAGCAGCGTGGGACTAGAGAATGAGCAGTTCTTC. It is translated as CASSVGLENEQFF.

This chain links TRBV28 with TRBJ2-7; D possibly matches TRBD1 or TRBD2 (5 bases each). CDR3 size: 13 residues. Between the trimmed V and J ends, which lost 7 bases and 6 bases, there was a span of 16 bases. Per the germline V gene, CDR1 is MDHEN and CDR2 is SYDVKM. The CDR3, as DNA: TGTGCCAGCACCTCGCGGGCAGGGACCGAGCAGTACTTC. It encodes CASTSRAGTEQYF.

CDR3 amino acids: CASSQGDRVDEQYF. The CDR3 DNA reads as TGTGCCAGCAGCCAAGGGGACAGGGTAGACGAGCAGTACTTC. J is TRBJ2-7 and V is TRBV3-1; TRBD1 agrees at 9 bases. This CDR3 has 14 residues. Germline V lookup: CDR1 LGHDT, CDR2 YNNKEL (reference sequence). J lost 5 bases, V lost 1 base, and 3 bases had no gene match.

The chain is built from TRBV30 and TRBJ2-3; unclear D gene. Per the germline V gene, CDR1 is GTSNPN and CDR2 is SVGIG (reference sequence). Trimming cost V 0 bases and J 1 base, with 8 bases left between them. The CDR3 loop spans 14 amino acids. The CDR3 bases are TGTGCCTGGAGTGTACGACGCCGCACAGATACGCAGTATTTT. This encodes CAWSVRRRTDTQYF.

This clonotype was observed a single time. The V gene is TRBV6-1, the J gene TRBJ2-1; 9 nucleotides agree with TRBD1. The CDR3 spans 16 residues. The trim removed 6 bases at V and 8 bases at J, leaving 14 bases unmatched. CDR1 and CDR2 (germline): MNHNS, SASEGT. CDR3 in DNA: TGTGCCAGCAGACCTCGACAGGGGGGGAGGCTGGATGAGCAGTTCTTC. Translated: CASRPRQGGRLDEQFF.

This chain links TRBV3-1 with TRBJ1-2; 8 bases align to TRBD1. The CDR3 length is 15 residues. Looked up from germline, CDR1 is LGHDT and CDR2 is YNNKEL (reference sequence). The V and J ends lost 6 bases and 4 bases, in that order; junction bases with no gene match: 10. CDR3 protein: CASSSGTGGAYGYTF. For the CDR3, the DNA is TGTGCCAGCAGTAGTGGAACAGGGGGGGCCTATGGCTACACCTTC.

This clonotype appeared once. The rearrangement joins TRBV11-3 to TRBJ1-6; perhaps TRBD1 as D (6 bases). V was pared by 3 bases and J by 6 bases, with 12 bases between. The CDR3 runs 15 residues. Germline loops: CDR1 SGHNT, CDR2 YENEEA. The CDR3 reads CASSFGGSGNSPLHF. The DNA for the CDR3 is TGTGCCAGCAGCTTTGGGGGCTCGGGTAATTCACCCCTCCACTTT.

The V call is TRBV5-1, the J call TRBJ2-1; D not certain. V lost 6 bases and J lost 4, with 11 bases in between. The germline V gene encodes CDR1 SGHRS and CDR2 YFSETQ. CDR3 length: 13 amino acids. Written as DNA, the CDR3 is TGCGCCAGCAAGTCGGACGGGTACAATGAGCAGTTCTTC. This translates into CASKSDGYNEQFF.

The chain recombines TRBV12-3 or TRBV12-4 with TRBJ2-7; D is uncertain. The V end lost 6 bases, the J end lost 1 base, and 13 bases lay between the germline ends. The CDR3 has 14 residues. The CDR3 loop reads CASSPAPKSYEQYF. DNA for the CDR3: TGTGCCAGCAGCCCGGCACCCAAGTCCTACGAGCAGTACTTC.